Below, 10 T cell receptor beta chains from the same sample are listed, as sequenced in a study of blood T cell repertoires in COVID-19. The table came from immunoSEQ multiplex PCR; TCRdb's copy has only in-frame clones and leaves some out. This table holds about 80,000 clones, roughly nine tenths found once. The sequenced material came from peripheral blood. The receptors derive from a man aged 30-40 years with acute or convalescent COVID-19.

V usage is TRBV19 and J usage is TRBJ2-1; D may be TRBD1 (5 bases). Germline V gene sequence: CDR1 LNHDA, CDR2 SQIVND (reference sequence). The CDR3 contains 15 residues. V lost 3 bases and J 8 bases, leaving 17 bases between the germline ends. The CDR3 protein is CASSILGQGFDEQFF. In DNA form, the CDR3 reads TGTGCCAGTAGTATTCTAGGGCAGGGATTCGATGAGCAGTTCTTC. Combining the CDR3 with reference TRBV19 and TRBJ2-1 gives the whole variable domain DGGITQSPKYLFRKEGQNVTLSCEQNLNHDAMYWYRQDPGQGLRLIYYSQIVNDFQKGDIAEGYSVSREKKESFPLTVTSAQKNPTAFYLCASSILGQGFDEQFFGPGTRLTVL.

The chain uses TRBV28 and TRBJ2-2; D might be TRBD1 (5 bases). The ends were cut back, 1 base at V and 6 bases at J, with 9 bases in the middle. The CDR3 spans 14 residues. Germline-derived CDR1 and CDR2 are MDHEN and SYDVKM. The CDR3 DNA sequence: TGTGCCAGCAGTTTATCGGCAGGGTCCGGGGAGCTGTTTTTT. Protein: CASSLSAGSGELFF. The whole variable domain, remainder taken from reference TRBV28 and TRBJ2-2, is DVKVTQSSRYLVKRTGEKVFLECVQDMDHENMFWYRQDPGLGLRLIYFSYDVKMKEKGDIPEGYSVSREKKERFSLILESASTNQTSMYLCASSLSAGSGELFFGEGSRLTVL.

The chain employs TRBV5-1 and TRBJ2-7, with D tentatively TRBD1 (6 bases). The CDR3 loop spans 14 amino acids. Per germline, CDR1 SGHRS and CDR2 YFSETQ. V lost 3 bases to trimming and J lost 2 bases, with 12 bases between them. The CDR3 protein is CASSWTDTTYEQYF. CDR3 coding DNA: TGCGCCAGCAGCTGGACAGATACCACCTACGAGCAGTACTTC.

This clone came up a few times. The chain combines TRBV2 with TRBJ2-7, with D maybe TRBD2 (5 bases). This CDR3 region has 12 residues. The germline V gene encodes CDR1 SNHLY and CDR2 FYNNEI. V lost 7 bases, J lost 4 bases, and 11 bases lay in between. Here the CDR3 DNA reads TGTGCCAGCACCGGACTTTCTTACGAGCAGTACTTC. It specifies CASTGLSYEQYF.

This chain uses TRBV5-1 with TRBJ2-2; 8 bases match TRBD1. The CDR3 spans 15 residues. Looked up from germline, CDR1 is SGHRS and CDR2 is YFSETQ. Unmatched junction bases numbered 5, after V lost 1 base and J lost 6 bases. This chain's CDR3 is CASSLQGQAAGELFF. Here the CDR3 DNA reads TGCGCCAGCAGCTTGCAGGGACAGGCGGCCGGGGAGCTGTTTTTT.

The chain couples TRBV6-6 to TRBJ1-6; TRBD1 matches at 9 bases. This CDR3 region has 14 residues. CDR1 and CDR2 (germline): MNHNY, SVGAGI (reference sequence). V gave up 4 bases and J gave up 7 bases; unmatched junction bases: 2. Here the CDR3 DNA reads TGTGCCAGCAGTTCAGGACAGGGGAATTCACCCCTCCACTTT. It codes for CASSSGQGNSPLHF.

About this clone itself: A read error may produce the germline difference seen at one junction end. V is TRBV5-1 and J is TRBJ2-7; D is possibly TRBD2 (6 bases). From germline, CDR1 is SGHRS and CDR2 YFSETQ. The CDR3 spans 12 residues. The CDR3, as DNA: TGCGCCAGCAGCTTGGAGGGGACTCGCTTATCTTTC. Amino acids: CASSLEGTRLSF.

This chain uses TRBV21-1 with TRBJ2-7; TRBD2 is the table's D call and was not checked against the DNA. TRBV21-1 is described as a pseudogene. This CDR3 comprises 14 residues. As DNA, the CDR3 is TGTGCCAGCAGCAAGACTAGCGGGCCTTACGAGCAGTACTTC. Protein sequence: CASSKTSGPYEQYF.

This clone showed up just once. The CDR3 nucleotides read TGTGCCAGCAGTTTCATAGGGAGGGTCGAGCAGTACTTC. It yields the protein CASSFIGRVEQYF. The chain combines TRBV27 with TRBJ2-7; TRBD2 matches 7 bases. Per germline, CDR1 MNHEY and CDR2 SMNVEV (reference sequence). V shed 3 bases and J 6 bases; nucleotides not matched to a gene: 5. This CDR3 has 13 residues.

The DNA of the CDR3 is TGTGCCAGCAGTCTCCCGACAGGGGATACGCAGTATTTT. Translating gives CASSLPTGDTQYF. The chain uses TRBV27 and TRBJ2-3, with TRBD1 identical over 7 bases. Per germline, CDR1 MNHEY and CDR2 SMNVEV (reference sequence). V was clipped by 5 bases and J by 6 bases; unmatched bases: 5. The CDR3 consists of 13 residues.